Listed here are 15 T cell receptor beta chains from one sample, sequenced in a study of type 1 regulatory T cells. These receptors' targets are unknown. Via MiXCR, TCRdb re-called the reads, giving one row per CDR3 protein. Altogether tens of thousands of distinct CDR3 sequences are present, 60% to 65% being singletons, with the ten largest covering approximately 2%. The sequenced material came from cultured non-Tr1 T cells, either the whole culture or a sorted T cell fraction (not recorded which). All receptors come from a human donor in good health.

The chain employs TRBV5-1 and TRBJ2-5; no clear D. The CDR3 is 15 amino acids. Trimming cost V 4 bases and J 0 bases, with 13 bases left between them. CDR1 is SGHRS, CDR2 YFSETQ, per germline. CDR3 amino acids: CASSATAVYQETQYF. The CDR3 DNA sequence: TGCGCCAGCAGCGCCACGGCCGTGTACCAAGAGACCCAGTACTTC. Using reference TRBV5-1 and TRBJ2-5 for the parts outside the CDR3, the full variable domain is KAGVTQTPRYLIKTRGQQVTLSCSPISGHRSVSWYQQTPGQGLQFLFEYFSETQRNKGNFPGRFSGRQFSNSRSEMNVSTLELGDSALYLCASSATAVYQETQYFGPGTRLLVL.

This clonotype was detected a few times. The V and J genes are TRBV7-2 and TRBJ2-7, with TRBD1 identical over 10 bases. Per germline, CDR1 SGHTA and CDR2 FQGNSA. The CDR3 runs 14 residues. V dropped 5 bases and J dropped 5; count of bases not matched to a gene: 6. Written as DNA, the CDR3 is TGTGCCAGCAGCCGAGGCGACAGGGGGCACGAGCAGTACTTC. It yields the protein CASSRGDRGHEQYF.

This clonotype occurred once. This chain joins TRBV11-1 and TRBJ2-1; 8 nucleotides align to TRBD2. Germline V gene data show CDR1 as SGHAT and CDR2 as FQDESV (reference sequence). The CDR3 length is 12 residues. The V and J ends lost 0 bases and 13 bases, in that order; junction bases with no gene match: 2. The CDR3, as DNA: TGTGCCAGCAGCTTAGCCGGGACTAGTCAGTTCTTC. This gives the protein CASSLAGTSQFF.

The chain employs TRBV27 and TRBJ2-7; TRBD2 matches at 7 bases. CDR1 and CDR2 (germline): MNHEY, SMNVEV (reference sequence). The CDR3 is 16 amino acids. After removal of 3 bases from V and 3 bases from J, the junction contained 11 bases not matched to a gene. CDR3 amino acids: CASSFGGPSGNYEQYF. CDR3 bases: TGTGCCAGCAGTTTCGGGGGTCCAAGCGGGAACTACGAGCAGTACTTC.

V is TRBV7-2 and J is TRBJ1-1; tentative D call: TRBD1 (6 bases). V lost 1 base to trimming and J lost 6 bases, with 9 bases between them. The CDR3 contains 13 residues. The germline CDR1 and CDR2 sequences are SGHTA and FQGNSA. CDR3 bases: TGTGCCAGCAGCTTAGACAGGGTGGCTGAAGCTTTCTTT. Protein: CASSLDRVAEAFF.

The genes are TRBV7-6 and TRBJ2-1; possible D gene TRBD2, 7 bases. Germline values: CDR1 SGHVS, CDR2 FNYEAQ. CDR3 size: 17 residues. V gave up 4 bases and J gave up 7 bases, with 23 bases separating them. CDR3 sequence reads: CASSSLGLGGRGNEQFF. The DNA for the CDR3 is TGTGCCAGCAGCTCGCTGGGACTGGGGGGGAGGGGGAATGAGCAGTTCTTC.

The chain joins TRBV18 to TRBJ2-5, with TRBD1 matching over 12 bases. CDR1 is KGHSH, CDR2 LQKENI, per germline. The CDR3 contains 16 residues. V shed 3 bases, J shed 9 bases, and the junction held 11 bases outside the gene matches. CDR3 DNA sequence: TGTGCCAGCTCACCCCTGGGACAGGGGGCCGGCGGGGCCCAGTACTTC. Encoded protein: CASSPLGQGAGGAQYF.

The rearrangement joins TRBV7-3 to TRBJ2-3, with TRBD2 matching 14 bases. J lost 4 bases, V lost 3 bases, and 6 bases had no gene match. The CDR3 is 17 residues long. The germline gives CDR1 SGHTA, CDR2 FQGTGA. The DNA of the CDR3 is TGTGCCAGCAGCTTGGGGACTAGCGGGAGAGTCGCAGATACGCAGTATTTT. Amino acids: CASSLGTSGRVADTQYF.

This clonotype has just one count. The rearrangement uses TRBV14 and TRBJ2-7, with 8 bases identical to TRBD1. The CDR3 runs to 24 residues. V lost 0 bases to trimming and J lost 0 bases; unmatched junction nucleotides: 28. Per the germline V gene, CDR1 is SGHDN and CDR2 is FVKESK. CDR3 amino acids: CASSQDPSQGAVPPRGMYSYEQYF. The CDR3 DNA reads TGTGCCAGCAGCCAAGATCCTAGCCAGGGGGCCGTCCCCCCGCGCGGGATGTACTCCTACGAGCAGTACTTC.

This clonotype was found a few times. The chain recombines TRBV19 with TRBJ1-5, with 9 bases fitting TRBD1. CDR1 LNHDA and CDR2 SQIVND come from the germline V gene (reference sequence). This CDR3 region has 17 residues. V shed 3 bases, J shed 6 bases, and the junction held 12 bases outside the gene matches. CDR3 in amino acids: CASSIGDRVALSQPQHF. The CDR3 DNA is TGTGCCAGTAGTATCGGGGACAGGGTGGCGCTGAGTCAGCCCCAGCATTTT.

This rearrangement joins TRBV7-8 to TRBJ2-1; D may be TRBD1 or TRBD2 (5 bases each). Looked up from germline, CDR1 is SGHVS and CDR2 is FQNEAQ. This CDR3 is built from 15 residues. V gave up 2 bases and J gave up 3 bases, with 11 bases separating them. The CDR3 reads CASSLLPGLYNEQFF. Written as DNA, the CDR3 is TGTGCCAGCAGCTTACTACCGGGGCTCTACAATGAGCAGTTCTTC.

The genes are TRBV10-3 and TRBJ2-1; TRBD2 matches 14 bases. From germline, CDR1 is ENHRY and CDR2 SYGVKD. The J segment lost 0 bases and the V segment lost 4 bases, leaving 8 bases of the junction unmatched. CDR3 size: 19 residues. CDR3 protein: CAISARPGTSGSSYNEQFF. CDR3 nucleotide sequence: TGTGCCATCAGTGCCCGTCCCGGGACTAGCGGGAGCTCCTACAATGAGCAGTTCTTC.

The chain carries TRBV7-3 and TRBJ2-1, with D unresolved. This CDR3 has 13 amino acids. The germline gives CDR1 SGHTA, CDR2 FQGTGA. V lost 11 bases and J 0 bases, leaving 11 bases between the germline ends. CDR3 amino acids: CAPGPSSYNEQFF. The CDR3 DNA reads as TGTGCCCCCGGTCCTAGCTCCTACAATGAGCAGTTCTTC. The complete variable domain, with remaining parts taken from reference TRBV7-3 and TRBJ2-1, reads GAGVSQTPSNKVTEKGKYVELRCDPISGHTALYWYRQSLGQGPEFLIYFQGTGAADDSGLPNDRFFAVRPEGSVSTLKIQRTERGDSAVYLCAPGPSSYNEQFFGPGTRLTVL.

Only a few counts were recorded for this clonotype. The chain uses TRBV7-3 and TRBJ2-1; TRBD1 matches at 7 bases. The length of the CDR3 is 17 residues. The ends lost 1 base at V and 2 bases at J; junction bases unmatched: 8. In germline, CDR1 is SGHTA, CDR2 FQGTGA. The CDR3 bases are TGTGCCAGCAGCTTAAGGGCAGGGGGTAAAGCCTACAATGAGCAGTTCTTC. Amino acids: CASSLRAGGKAYNEQFF.

CDR3 sequence: CASSQDGPGAGELFF. In DNA, the CDR3 is TGTGCCAGCAGCCAAGATGGGCCGGGAGCCGGGGAGCTGTTTTTT. The chain links TRBV4-2 to TRBJ2-2; TRBD2 is a possible D gene (6 bases). Trimming left V 0 bases short and J 6 bases short, with 11 bases between. Germline assignment: CDR1 LGHNA and CDR2 YNFKEQ. This CDR3 contains 15 residues.